These 28 T cell receptor beta chains originate from one sample sequenced in a study of graft-versus-host responses after intestinal transplantation. Some clones are missing from TCRdb's copy, which holds only in-frame ones; the method was immunoSEQ multiplex PCR. The data contain 80,000 to 100,000 clones, 85% to 95% of them seen just once; the ten biggest clones take up about 0.062%. Antigens for these TCRs are unknown. The specimen comprised unstimulated CD8+ T cells sorted from spleen or lymph node cells, sampled before transplant. The origin of the receptors is a human donor who was the organ donor for an intestinal transplant.

The chain combines TRBV9 with TRBJ1-1, with D perhaps matching TRBD1 (5 bases). The germline V and J ends were trimmed by 1 base and 7 bases, with 11 bases remaining between them. This CDR3 has 13 amino acids. Germline CDR1 and CDR2: SGDLS and YYNGEE. This chain's CDR3 is CASSVMIQGEAFF. For the CDR3, the DNA is TGTGCCAGCAGCGTAATGATCCAGGGTGAAGCTTTCTTT.

J is TRBJ2-3 and V is TRBV6-1; TRBD1 might be the D (6 bases). This CDR3 comprises 14 residues. Germline CDR1 MNHNS, CDR2 SASEGT. Trimming took 6 bases from V and 4 from J, leaving 14 bases between them. The CDR3 reads CASRHLQGPDTQYF. Here the CDR3 DNA reads TGTGCCAGCAGGCACCTACAGGGACCAGATACGCAGTATTTT.

The V gene is TRBV29-1, the J gene TRBJ2-7, with 10 bases identical to TRBD1. CDR1 is SQVTM, CDR2 ANQGSEA, per germline. The CDR3 is 15 amino acids. V gave up 6 bases and J gave up 5 bases; unmatched junction bases: 13. The CDR3 sequence: CSVEAGTGDPHEQYF. The CDR3 DNA is TGCAGCGTGGAGGCCGGGACAGGGGACCCCCACGAGCAGTACTTC.

The chain carries TRBV5-1 and TRBJ2-5, with 9 bases aligning to TRBD1. The V and J ends lost 4 bases and 5 bases, in that order; junction bases with no gene match: 6. From germline, CDR1 is SGHRS and CDR2 YFSETQ. The CDR3 runs 14 residues. The CDR3 region has the DNA TGCGCCAGCAGCCCGGGGACAGGGATCGAGACCCAGTACTTC. It is translated as CASSPGTGIETQYF.

The chain carries TRBV27 and TRBJ2-3, with 9 nucleotides matching TRBD1. The CDR3 runs 18 residues. CDR1 is MNHEY and CDR2 is SMNVEV in the germline V gene (reference sequence). Germline trimming cut 1 base from V and 0 bases from J; bases unmatched to any gene: 8. As DNA, the CDR3 is TGTGCCAGCAGTTTATTCTCACCCGGGACAGGGAGCACAGATACGCAGTATTTT. Protein: CASSLFSPGTGSTDTQYF.

The V gene is TRBV5-4, the J gene TRBJ2-7; D might be TRBD2 (6 bases). This CDR3 has 14 residues. The ends were cut back, 4 bases at V and 5 bases at J, with 16 bases in the middle. CDR1 is SGHNT, CDR2 YYREEE, per germline (reference sequence). CDR3 bases: TGTGCCAGCAGCCGGAGGGAACTCGCGGACGAGCAGTACTTC. Residues: CASSRRELADEQYF.

The rearrangement joins TRBV27 to TRBJ2-7; the match to TRBD1 covers 9 bases. Germline V gene lookup returns CDR1 MNHEY and CDR2 SMNVEV (reference sequence). The V and J ends lost 3 bases and 4 bases, in that order; junction bases with no gene match: 4. The CDR3 runs 14 residues. As DNA, the CDR3 is TGTGCCAGCAGTTTCGGGACAGGGTCGTACGAGCAGTACTTC. Residues: CASSFGTGSYEQYF.

The V and J genes are TRBV11-2 and TRBJ2-1; no reliable D call. The V end was cut by 1 base, the J end by 8 bases, with 6 bases between. CDR1 is SGHAT, CDR2 FQNNGV, per germline. The length of the CDR3 is 12 residues. The CDR3 reads CASSLASDEQFF. The CDR3 DNA follows: TGTGCCAGCAGCTTAGCGAGCGATGAGCAGTTCTTC. The complete variable domain, with remaining parts taken from reference TRBV11-2 and TRBJ2-1, reads EAGVAQSPRYKIIEKRQSVAFWCNPISGHATLYWYQQILGQGPKLLIQFQNNGVVDDSQLPKDRFSAERLKGVDSTLKIQPAKLEDSAVYLCASSLASDEQFFGPGTRLTVL.

The chain combines TRBV5-1 with TRBJ1-3; 7 nucleotides align to TRBD1. V gave up 4 bases and J gave up 0 bases; unmatched junction bases: 7. The germline gives CDR1 SGHRS, CDR2 YFSETQ. The CDR3 contains 16 residues. The DNA of the CDR3 is TGCGCCAGCAGCGGGGCAGGGGGAGGCTCTGGAAACACCATATATTTT. As protein: CASSGAGGGSGNTIYF.

The chain uses TRBV15 and TRBJ2-5; TRBD2 agrees at 9 bases. J lost 2 bases, V lost 0 bases, and 10 bases had no gene match. This CDR3 region has 18 residues. CDR1 LNHNV and CDR2 YYDKDF come from the germline V gene (reference sequence). The DNA for the CDR3 is TGTGCCACCAGCAGAGATCAACCGCTAGCGGGGAAGCAAGAGACCCAGTACTTC. Encoded protein: CATSRDQPLAGKQETQYF.

The chain is built from TRBV10-3 and TRBJ1-1, with 9 bases fitting TRBD1. V lost 3 bases and J lost 2; bases outside the gene matches: 7. The germline V gene has CDR1 ENHRY and CDR2 SYGVKD. The CDR3 runs 16 residues. Here the CDR3 DNA reads TGTGCCATCAGTGAATCGATACAGGGGGCCAACACTGAAGCTTTCTTT. Translation: CAISESIQGANTEAFF.

The chain recombines TRBV6-1 with TRBJ1-1; possibly TRBD1 for D (6 bases). Trimming pared 10 bases from V and 7 bases from J, leaving 16 bases between. CDR3 length equals 12 residues. Germline V lookup: CDR1 MNHNS, CDR2 SASEGT. CDR3 DNA: TGTGCCACCTTGGACAGACCAGTTGAAGCTTTCTTT. Translated: CATLDRPVEAFF.

The chain links TRBV28 to TRBJ2-1; D gene uncertain. CDR1 and CDR2 (germline): MDHEN, SYDVKM. The CDR3 spans 14 residues. Trimming removed 7 bases at V and 2 bases at J, with 12 bases between. The CDR3 protein is CASIETSTYNEQFF. The CDR3, as DNA: TGTGCCAGCATTGAGACTTCAACCTACAATGAGCAGTTCTTC.

The chain joins TRBV5-6 to TRBJ2-7; D might be TRBD2 (6 bases). The CDR3 is 16 amino acids. The V gene lost 2 bases and the J gene lost 0 bases, with 15 bases spanning the gap. Germline values: CDR1 SGHDT, CDR2 YYEEEE. The CDR3 sequence: CASSFGTSETSYEQYF. The CDR3 DNA follows: TGTGCCAGCAGCTTTGGGACTTCAGAAACCTCCTACGAGCAGTACTTC. The full variable domain, with the rest looked up from reference TRBV5-6 and TRBJ2-7, is DAGVTQSPTHLIKTRGQQVTLRCSPKSGHDTVSWYQQALGQGPQFIFQYYEEEERQRGNFPDRFSGHQFPNYSSELNVNALLLGDSALYLCASSFGTSETSYEQYFGPGTRLTVT.

This clone was seen only once. The chain recombines TRBV7-2 with TRBJ1-1; perhaps TRBD1 as D (6 bases). Germline CDR1 is SGHTA and CDR2 is FQGNSA. V shed 2 bases and J shed 6 bases, with 10 bases lying between them. This CDR3 has 13 residues. This CDR3 is CASSLMGAPEAFF. CDR3 sequence (DNA): TGTGCCAGCAGCTTAATGGGGGCACCTGAAGCTTTCTTT.

This sequence joins TRBV7-9 and TRBJ2-7; 7 nucleotides line up with TRBD2. The V gene's germline CDR1 is SEHNR and CDR2 FQNEAQ (reference sequence). The V gene end was trimmed by 7 bases and the J gene end by 5 bases; junction bases not matched to a gene: 8. The CDR3 has 13 amino acids. The CDR3 nucleotides are TGTGCCAGCACACCCGCTGGGGGGGACGAGCAGTACTTC. This encodes CASTPAGGDEQYF. Together with reference TRBV7-9 and TRBJ2-7, the CDR3 gives the full variable domain: DTGVSQNPRHKITKRGQNVTFRCDPISEHNRLYWYRQTLGQGPEFLTYFQNEAQLEKSRLLSDRFSAERPKGSFSTLEIQRTEQGDSAMYLCASTPAGGDEQYFGPGTRLTVT.

V is TRBV11-3 and J is TRBJ2-1, with 9 bases that match TRBD1. The length of the CDR3 is 15 residues. Germline CDR1 is SGHNT and CDR2 is YENEEA. Trimming at V came to 3 bases and at J to 12 bases, leaving 12 bases not matched to a gene. CDR3 region: CASSFRDRAVSGQFF. The CDR3 DNA reads as TGTGCCAGCAGCTTCCGGGACAGGGCAGTGTCGGGGCAGTTCTTC.

The J gene is TRBJ2-1, the V gene TRBV30; tentative D call: TRBD2 (5 bases). This CDR3 is 16 amino acids long. Germline values: CDR1 GTSNPN, CDR2 SVGIG (reference sequence). V was pared by 2 bases and J by 1 base, with 15 bases between. The CDR3 loop reads CAWSQVDLESYNEQFF. CDR3 DNA sequence: TGTGCCTGGAGTCAGGTGGACTTAGAGTCCTACAATGAGCAGTTCTTC.

This sequence joins TRBV6-7 and TRBJ2-2, with 14 bases matching TRBD2. TRBV6-7 is sorted into the ORF group, with uncertain function. J gave up 4 bases and V 0 bases, and 10 bases lay outside the gene matches. The CDR3 runs to 20 residues. CDR3 region: CASSYSPGLAGARGTGELFF. The CDR3 coding sequence is TGTGCCAGCAGTTACTCTCCGGGACTAGCGGGGGCCCGGGGCACCGGGGAGCTGTTTTTT.

Comments on this clone: Other DNA variants within this sample encode the same CDR3. This chain joins TRBV28 and TRBJ2-7, with D maybe TRBD1 (5 bases). Germline CDR1 reads MDHEN; CDR2 reads SYDVKM. The V gene lost 6 bases and the J gene lost 3 bases, with 12 bases spanning the gap. The CDR3 has 13 residues. CDR3 nucleotide sequence: TGTGCCAGCAGACAGACAGAAAACTACGAGCAGTACTTC. Protein product: CASRQTENYEQYF.

This clone occurred once. This chain connects TRBV4-1 to TRBJ1-2, with D perhaps matching TRBD1 (5 bases). The CDR3 is made up of 11 amino acids. Germline V lookup: CDR1 MGHRA, CDR2 YSYEKL. The V end was cut by 5 bases, the J end by 10 bases, with 11 bases between. The CDR3 is CASSAGQNYTF. The CDR3 coding sequence is TGCGCCAGCAGCGCAGGGCAGAACTACACCTTC.

V and J are TRBV10-1 and TRBJ2-7, with D perhaps TRBD1 (5 bases). The CDR3 is made up of 14 amino acids. With 0 bases removed from V and 2 bases from J, the gap between germline ends came to 8 bases. CDR1 is WNHNN, CDR2 SYGVQD, per germline (reference sequence). The CDR3 bases are TGCGCCAGCAGTGAGTCGGGCAGGGCCTACGAGCAGTACTTC. Translating it yields CASSESGRAYEQYF.

The chain links TRBV29-1 to TRBJ1-2, with 8 bases aligning to TRBD1. After removal of 0 bases from V and 4 bases from J, the junction contained 7 bases not matched to a gene. CDR1 and CDR2 (germline): SQVTM, ANQGSEA. CDR3 length: 15 amino acids. The CDR3 coding sequence is TGCAGCGTTGAAGATTTGACAGGGGATACCTATGGCTACACCTTC. This gives the protein CSVEDLTGDTYGYTF.

The chain uses TRBV5-1 and TRBJ1-3, with unresolved D. Germline-derived CDR1 and CDR2 are SGHRS and YFSETQ. Trimming removed 2 bases at V and 3 bases at J, with 9 bases between. This CDR3 region has 14 residues. CDR3 sequence: CASSLGSYGNTIYF. CDR3 nucleotide sequence: TGCGCCAGCAGCTTAGGGAGTTATGGAAACACCATATATTTT.

Concerning this clone itself: The CDR3 carries no conserved terminal phenylalanine or tryptophan, so it likely arises from a read error. J is TRBJ1-6 and V is TRBV18; weak D call: TRBD1 (6 bases). Germline V gene lookup returns CDR1 KGHSH and CDR2 LQKENI. V lost 6 bases and J 7 bases, leaving 19 bases between the germline ends. This CDR3 has 16 residues. The CDR3 DNA is TGTGCCAGCTCCTTAGCCGGGGGGGCGAGGAATTCACCCCTCCACCTT. It encodes CASSLAGGARNSPLHL.

The chain recombines TRBV9 with TRBJ2-1, with TRBD2 matching over 7 bases. This CDR3 is 21 amino acids long. Germline CDR1 and CDR2: SGDLS and YYNGEE. Trimming removed 2 bases from V and 1 base from J; junction bases left unmatched: 21. The CDR3 loop reads CASSVPGGPGAGARSYNEQFF. Written as DNA, the CDR3 is TGTGCCAGCAGCGTCCCAGGCGGGCCAGGTGCGGGAGCAAGGTCCTACAATGAGCAGTTCTTC.

CDR3 coding DNA: TGTGCCAGCAGTTACCAAGAGTCCTACGAGCAGTACTTC. Protein: CASSYQESYEQYF. The chain carries TRBV6-5 and TRBJ2-7; D remains ambiguous. This CDR3 has 13 residues. V was pared by 2 bases and J by 1 base, with 6 bases between. Germline-derived CDR1 and CDR2 are MNHEY and SVGAGI.

The V gene is TRBV13, the J gene TRBJ2-7; 12 bases agree with TRBD2. Germline V gives CDR1 PRHDT, CDR2 FYEKMQ (reference sequence). This CDR3 has 17 residues. After removal of 4 bases from V and 7 bases from J, the junction contained 14 bases not matched to a gene. The CDR3 DNA follows: TGTGCCAGCAGCTCGGAGAAGGGACTAGCGGGTTTGGAAGAGCAGTACTTC. The encoded protein is CASSSEKGLAGLEEQYF.